Following are 27 T cell receptor beta chains from one sample sequenced in a study of beta chain features in type 1 diabetes. Expressed TCRB transcripts were sequenced because the isolated RNA had all been reverse transcribed beforehand. Clones were read by immunoSEQ multiplex PCR, and TCRdb kept only the in-frame ones, dropping some. The sample has under 400,000 clones, roughly 15% seen once. Sequenced material: central memory CD4+ T cells from blood. Every receptor here comes from a man aged 30 to 39 in good health.

The chain employs TRBV18 and TRBJ2-5, with 9 positions matching TRBD1. The J call is uncertain, as TRBJ2-7 better fits the DNA end. Germline assignment: CDR1 KGHSH and CDR2 LQKENI. This CDR3 has 14 residues. CDR3 bases: TGTGCCAGCTCACGCGACAGGGGGTTATACGAGCAGTACTTC. This encodes CASSRDRGLYEQYF.

This sequence joins TRBV29-1 and TRBJ2-3; TRBD1 aligns across 7 bases. This CDR3 has 13 residues. Trimming at V came to 6 bases and at J to 3 bases, leaving 6 bases not matched to a gene. The V gene's germline CDR1 is SQVTM and CDR2 ANQGSEA. CDR3 region: CSVKQGSTDTQYF. The CDR3 DNA follows: TGCAGCGTGAAACAGGGGTCTACAGATACGCAGTATTTT.

The chain couples TRBV9 to TRBJ2-3; D is ambiguous. The germline gives CDR1 SGDLS, CDR2 YYNGEE. V lost 7 bases, J lost 5 bases, and 17 bases lay in between. The CDR3 runs 14 residues. The CDR3 coding sequence is TGTGCCAGCGCCCCGGGCCGAGCGAGAGATACGCAGTATTTT. Residues: CASAPGRARDTQYF. The variable domain in full, completed from reference TRBV9 and TRBJ2-3, reads DSGVTQTPKHLITATGQRVTLRCSPRSGDLSVYWYQQSLDQGLQFLIQYYNGEERAKGNILERFSAQQFPDLHSELNLSSLELGDSALYFCASAPGRARDTQYFGPGTRLTVL.

This clone was seen more than once but under ten times. With a far larger clone one base away, a read error is the likely cause. The chain employs TRBV14 and TRBJ1-6; TRBD1 is a possible D gene (6 bases). The CDR3 runs to 18 residues. CDR1 and CDR2 from the germline V gene are SGHDN and FVKESK. The CDR3 protein is CARSLGGTTGRQNSPLHF. CDR3 DNA sequence: TGTGCCCGCAGCCTGGGAGGAACCACAGGGCGCCAGAATTCACCCCTCCACTTT.

CDR3 bases: TGCAGCGTTGCACCCGGGACCTCTAACTATGGCTACACCTTC. This translates into CSVAPGTSNYGYTF. This rearrangement joins TRBV29-1 to TRBJ1-2, with TRBD1 as a possible D gene (5 bases). Trimming took off 4 bases at V and 0 bases at J, with 12 bases between the two ends. This CDR3 has 14 residues. CDR1 is SQVTM, CDR2 ANQGSEA, per germline.

This chain connects TRBV19 to TRBJ1-3; weak D call: TRBD1 (5 bases). The CDR3 spans 15 residues. CDR1 and CDR2 from the germline V gene are LNHDA and SQIVND (reference sequence). The ends were cut back, 6 bases at V and 0 bases at J, with 12 bases in the middle. In DNA form, the CDR3 reads TGTGCCAGTAGGGGGGACGCCTTCTCTGGAAACACCATATATTTT. The encoded protein is CASRGDAFSGNTIYF.

In its sample, this clone was seen many times. V gene TRBV18 combines with J gene TRBJ2-7; D ambiguous. Germline CDR1 reads KGHSH; CDR2 reads LQKENI. This CDR3 has 14 residues. Deletions cut 0 bases from V and 4 bases from J, with 10 bases between. CDR3 DNA sequence: TGTGCCAGCTCACCACCGGCGAAAACGTACGAGCAGTACTTC. It codes for CASSPPAKTYEQYF. Together with reference TRBV18 and TRBJ2-7, the CDR3 gives the full variable domain: NAGVMQNPRHLVRRRGQEARLRCSPMKGHSHVYWYRQLPEEGLKFMVYLQKENIIDESGMPKERFSAEFPKEGPSILRIQQVVRGDSAAYFCASSPPAKTYEQYFGPGTRLTVT.

Concerning this clone itself: Additional DNA sequences in this sample encode the identical CDR3. The chain has TRBV6-5 and TRBJ2-3, with 7 bases identical to TRBD1. The length of the CDR3 is 14 residues. V lost 6 bases and J lost 1; bases outside the gene matches: 4. Germline CDR1 reads MNHEY; CDR2 reads SVGAGI. CDR3 residues: CASSSGQGTDTQYF. CDR3 DNA sequence: TGTGCCAGCAGCTCTGGACAGGGCACAGATACGCAGTATTTT.

The rearrangement links TRBV13 to TRBJ2-5, with 7 bases that match TRBD1. Germline CDR1 is PRHDT and CDR2 is FYEKMQ (reference sequence). The CDR3 covers 17 residues. V was clipped by 5 bases and J by 5 bases; unmatched bases: 17. The CDR3 loop is CASSRNRQGRDGETQYF. CDR3 DNA: TGTGCCAGCAGCCGTAACCGACAGGGACGGGACGGGGAGACCCAGTACTTC.

This clone was counted between two and nine times. The chain recombines TRBV6-6 with TRBJ1-2; 8 bases line up with TRBD1. V lost 8 bases to trimming and J lost 9 bases; unmatched junction nucleotides: 14. The CDR3 covers 14 residues. CDR1 and CDR2 (germline): MNHNY, SVGAGI (reference sequence). CDR3 sequence (DNA): TGTGCCAGCTGTCAAGCTTTCCAGGGGGCCCGCTACACCTTC. Protein product: CASCQAFQGARYTF.

The chain has TRBV5-4 and TRBJ2-1, with 15 nucleotides matching TRBD2. The length of the CDR3 is 16 residues. Germline CDR1 reads SGHNT; CDR2 reads YYREEE (reference sequence). Losses at the gene ends were 4 bases for V and 9 bases for J; bases not matched to a gene: 8. CDR3 nucleotide sequence: TGTGCCAGCAGCCGCGGGACTAGCGGGAGGCGGGGTGAGCAGTTCTTC. Protein sequence: CASSRGTSGRRGEQFF.

This clone was recorded many times. The chain combines TRBV7-9 with TRBJ1-2; tentative D call: TRBD1 (6 bases). The length of the CDR3 is 13 residues. CDR1 is SEHNR and CDR2 is FQNEAQ in the germline V gene (reference sequence). V shed 4 bases and J shed 6 bases, with 12 bases lying between them. CDR3 nucleotide sequence: TGTGCCAGCAGCTCAGCAGGGGCCGATGGCTACACCTTC. This gives the protein CASSSAGADGYTF.

Regarding this clone: Without the conserved terminal phenylalanine or tryptophan, this CDR3 likely stems from a read error. V and J are TRBV28 and TRBJ2-7, with TRBD1 identical over 7 bases. Germline V gene sequence: CDR1 MDHEN, CDR2 SYDVKM. The V segment lost 1 base and the J segment 4 bases; nucleotides outside the gene matches: 1. The length of the CDR3 is 13 residues. CDR3 region: CASSLLTGYEQYG. The CDR3 DNA reads as TGTGCCAGCAGTTTATTGACAGGGTACGAGCAGTACGGC.

This clone was found many times. The V and J genes are TRBV5-8 and TRBJ1-5; 8 bases fit TRBD1. This CDR3 spans 15 amino acids. Germline CDR1 and CDR2: SGHTS and YDEGEE. V shed 0 bases, J shed 4 bases, and the junction held 3 bases outside the gene matches. CDR3 DNA: TGTGCCAGCAGCTTGGTGAGGGACAGGAATCAGCCCCAGCATTTT. Its translation: CASSLVRDRNQPQHF.

In this sample, this clone turned up a few times. The chain's CDR3 is CASSPGFRGNTIYF. DNA of the CDR3: TGTGCCAGCAGCCCAGGGTTTCGGGGAAACACCATATATTTT. The chain couples TRBV7-9 to TRBJ1-3; TRBD1 is a possible D gene (5 bases). The V gene lost 5 bases and the J gene lost 4 bases, with 12 bases spanning the gap. The CDR3 runs 14 residues. Germline V gene lookup returns CDR1 SEHNR and CDR2 FQNEAQ (reference sequence).

This clone came up many times. The J gene is TRBJ2-2, the V gene TRBV27; 8 bases match TRBD2. The trim removed 7 bases at V and 7 bases at J, leaving 8 bases unmatched. The CDR3 has 14 residues. Germline V gene data show CDR1 as MNHEY and CDR2 as SMNVEV (reference sequence). Here the CDR3 DNA reads TGTGCCAGCATTCCGGGGGGGCCGGTCGGGGAGCTGTTTTTT. Residues: CASIPGGPVGELFF.

Comments on this clone: The same CDR3 is also encoded by other DNA sequences in this sample. The chain carries TRBV30 and TRBJ2-3; D may be TRBD2 (5 bases). This CDR3 region has 13 residues. Germline lookup yields CDR1 GTSNPN and CDR2 SVGIG (reference sequence). Trimming left V 4 bases short and J 4 bases short, with 12 bases between. The CDR3 region is CAWTQRRADTQYF. CDR3 coding DNA: TGTGCCTGGACACAACGGCGGGCAGATACGCAGTATTTT. Drawing the rest from reference TRBV30 and TRBJ2-3, the complete variable domain is SQTIHQWPATLVQPVGSPLSLECTVEGTSNPNLYWYRQAAGRGLQLLFYSVGIGQISSEVPQNLSASRPQDRQFILSSKKLLLSDSGFYLCAWTQRRADTQYFGPGTRLTVL.

The chain is built from TRBV6-6 and TRBJ1-1, with D perhaps TRBD1 (5 bases). Germline-derived CDR1 and CDR2 are MNHNY and SVGAGI (reference sequence). The CDR3 sequence is 11 residues long. V dropped 2 bases and J dropped 10 bases, with 8 bases sitting between them. In DNA, the CDR3 is TGTGCCAGCAGTTACAGGGGTTTAGCTTTCTTT. The encoded protein is CASSYRGLAFF.

This clone was found many times. The chain has TRBV7-3 and TRBJ2-5; 9 positions agree with TRBD1. CDR3 length equals 15 residues. Trimming at V came to 2 bases and at J to 5 bases, leaving 6 bases not matched to a gene. In germline, CDR1 is SGHTA, CDR2 FQGTGA. The CDR3 loop reads CASSLGTGLGETQYF. The CDR3, as DNA: TGTGCCAGCAGCTTAGGGACAGGGCTCGGGGAGACCCAGTACTTC. Complete variable domain (other parts from reference TRBV7-3 and TRBJ2-5): GAGVSQTPSNKVTEKGKYVELRCDPISGHTALYWYRQSLGQGPEFLIYFQGTGAADDSGLPNDRFFAVRPEGSVSTLKIQRTERGDSAVYLCASSLGTGLGETQYFGPGTRLLVL.

The chain joins TRBV27 to TRBJ2-5; D not resolved. The CDR3 is 12 residues long. The germline CDR1 and CDR2 sequences are MNHEY and SMNVEV (reference sequence). Deletions cut 6 bases from V and 5 bases from J, with 10 bases between. The CDR3 coding sequence is TGTGCCAGCAGCCAGACCTTTGAGACCCAGTACTTC. Translating gives CASSQTFETQYF.

The chain is built from TRBV27 and TRBJ2-3; 12 bases line up with TRBD2. Germline trimming cut 1 base from V and 3 bases from J; bases unmatched to any gene: 5. The CDR3 covers 17 residues. In germline, CDR1 is MNHEY, CDR2 SMNVEV (reference sequence). CDR3 loop: CASSLWSSGRATDTQYF. Here the CDR3 DNA reads TGTGCCAGCAGTTTATGGTCTAGCGGGAGGGCAACAGATACGCAGTATTTT.

This clone was recorded at least ten times. Different DNA sequences within this sample yield the same CDR3. The chain is built from TRBV9 and TRBJ1-1; no definite D call. Germline CDR1 and CDR2: SGDLS and YYNGEE. Trimming took off 1 base at V and 1 base at J, with 5 bases between the two ends. This CDR3 has 13 amino acids. The CDR3 reads CASSVIENTEAFF. CDR3 nucleotides: TGTGCCAGCAGCGTAATCGAGAACACTGAAGCTTTCTTT.

This clone was detected ten times or more. J is TRBJ2-7 and V is TRBV11-2; D might be TRBD1 (5 bases). This CDR3 is built from 13 residues. In germline, CDR1 is SGHAT, CDR2 FQNNGV. Trimming shortened V by 2 bases and J by 5 bases, and 10 bases separated the two germline ends. CDR3 loop: CASSLIGRDEQYF. CDR3 nucleotides: TGTGCCAGCAGCTTAATAGGCAGGGACGAGCAGTACTTC.

This clone was counted a few times. V usage is TRBV13 and J usage is TRBJ1-2, with a weak D call TRBD1 (6 bases). Germline-derived CDR1 and CDR2 are PRHDT and FYEKMQ (reference sequence). Trimming left V 8 bases short and J 6 bases short, with 16 bases between. The CDR3 is made up of 13 amino acids. The CDR3 nucleotides are TGTGCCAGCTCCCGGGGGCGGTCGAATGGCTACACCTTC. Protein: CASSRGRSNGYTF.

As to this clone: Other DNA variants within this sample encode the same CDR3. The chain is built from TRBV15 and TRBJ2-1; no reliable D call. V shed 0 bases and J shed 8 bases, with 11 bases lying between them. This CDR3 contains 14 residues. The germline CDR1 and CDR2 sequences are LNHNV and YYDKDF (reference sequence). CDR3: CATSRDFLGDEQFF. Here the CDR3 DNA reads TGTGCCACCAGCAGAGATTTTCTGGGCGATGAGCAGTTCTTC.

V gene TRBV7-8 combines with J gene TRBJ2-1, with D unclear. Germline CDR1 reads SGHVS; CDR2 reads FQNEAQ. The CDR3 contains 16 residues. Trimming cost V 5 bases and J 6 bases, with 20 bases left between them. The CDR3 protein is CASSPLDPFLPNEQFF. The CDR3 DNA follows: TGTGCCAGCAGCCCACTCGACCCCTTTCTGCCCAATGAGCAGTTCTTC. The full variable domain, in which reference TRBV7-8 and TRBJ2-1 provide the parts outside the CDR3, is GAGVSQSPRYKVAKRGQDVALRCDPISGHVSLFWYQQALGQGPEFLTYFQNEAQLDKSGLPSDRFFAERPEGSVSTLKIQRTQQEDSAVYLCASSPLDPFLPNEQFFGPGTRLTVL.

In DNA form, the CDR3 reads TGTGCCAGCAGGAAGGGTGAGAGCAGCAATCAGCCCCAGCATTTT. Translating it yields CASRKGESSNQPQHF. The J gene is TRBJ1-5, the V gene TRBV2; no firm D call. CDR1 and CDR2 from the germline V gene are SNHLY and FYNNEI. This CDR3 comprises 15 residues. Between the trimmed V and J ends, which lost 6 bases and 1 base, there was a span of 13 bases.